This section outlines one T cell receptor (beta chain) sequence together with its context. This CDR3 region has 16 residues. The V end was cut by 4 bases, the J end by 7 bases, with 19 bases between. Germline CDR1 SGHVS, CDR2 FNYEAQ. This entry comes from a study of blood T cell repertoires in COVID-19. Study-wide context: Samples of COVID-19 (acute and convalescent) were obtained from the United States, Italy and Spain. PBMCs, B-cell-depleted T cells, or T cells provided the cDNA or gDNA that made up the material.

In the authors' methods: Amplification from reference gene primers served as the basis for estimated nucleated cell counts. Profiling relied on immunoSEQ multiplex PCR, and the TCRdb table lists in-frame clones only, not all of them. V, J and clone size are taken as reported in that table, and D and trimming were inferred from the DNA itself. The sample carries approximately 100,000 clones, roughly 92% recorded once. The receptor comes from a man between 65 and 85 years old with acute or convalescent COVID-19. Specimen: peripheral blood. The rearrangement links TRBV7-6 to TRBJ1-4; the D is unclear. The chain's CDR3 is CASSYSSPARTEKLFF. CDR3 bases: TGTGCCAGCAGCTACTCAAGCCCCGCGAGAACTGAAAAACTGTTTTTT.